These 18 T cell receptor beta chains came from one sample sequenced in a study of CD8 T cells in ankylosing spondylitis. Each CDR3 protein is one row after TCRdb ran MiXCR on the 5' RACE reads. The sample shows roughly 30,000 distinct CDR3 sequences, about 29% of them seen only once. Input material: synovial fluid, either unsorted or a sorted T cell fraction (not recorded which). The receptors come from a male donor with ankylosing spondylitis.

V is TRBV5-4 and J is TRBJ2-7; 9 bases match TRBD1. Losses at the gene ends were 3 bases for V and 2 bases for J; bases not matched to a gene: 3. The CDR3 is made up of 14 amino acids. Per the germline V gene, CDR1 is SGHNT and CDR2 is YYREEE (reference sequence). This CDR3 is CASSSGTGTYEQYV. CDR3 coding DNA: TGTGCCAGCAGCTCTGGGACAGGGACCTACGAGCAGTACGTC.

This clonotype was found many times. The chain combines TRBV10-3 with TRBJ2-7; 7 bases line up with TRBD1. The CDR3 has 13 amino acids. J lost 0 bases, V lost 4 bases, and 0 bases had no gene match. Germline CDR1 is ENHRY and CDR2 is SYGVKD. The CDR3, as DNA: TGTGCCATCAGTGGGGACAGCTCCTACGAGCAGTACTTC. Residues: CAISGDSSYEQYF.

This clonotype appeared many times. V is TRBV30 and J is TRBJ1-5; TRBD1 matches 8 bases. The J segment lost 2 bases and the V segment lost 5 bases, leaving 5 bases of the junction unmatched. The CDR3 extends over 14 amino acids. CDR1 GTSNPN and CDR2 SVGIG come from the germline V gene (reference sequence). The CDR3 sequence is CAWEAGGGNQPQHF. In DNA, the CDR3 is TGTGCCTGGGAGGCAGGGGGCGGCAATCAGCCCCAGCATTTT. The whole variable domain, filled in from reference TRBV30 and TRBJ1-5, reads SQTIHQWPATLVQPVGSPLSLECTVEGTSNPNLYWYRQAAGRGLQLLFYSVGIGQISSEVPQNLSASRPQDRQFILSSKKLLLSDSGFYLCAWEAGGGNQPQHFGDGTRLSIL.

This sequence joins TRBV6-1 and TRBJ2-6, with D perhaps TRBD2 (6 bases). This CDR3 is 17 amino acids long. The V gene's germline CDR1 is MNHNS and CDR2 SASEGT. Trimming cost V 3 bases and J 4 bases, with 16 bases left between them. DNA of the CDR3: TGTGCCAGCAGTGACCCGGTTGGAGGGTCCGGGGCCAACGTCCTGACTTTC. It codes for CASSDPVGGSGANVLTF.

The chain couples TRBV6-6 to TRBJ2-5, with D perhaps matching TRBD2 (6 bases). Between the trimmed V and J ends, which lost 2 bases and 5 bases, there was a span of 9 bases. The CDR3 sequence is 13 residues long. Germline lookup yields CDR1 MNHNY and CDR2 SVGAGI (reference sequence). For the CDR3, the DNA is TGTGCCAGCAGTTACGCGGGACCGGAGACCCAGTACTTC. The encoded protein is CASSYAGPETQYF.

Only a few counts were recorded for this clonotype. The genes are TRBV6-5 and TRBJ1-6; TRBD1 might be the D (5 bases). The CDR3 spans 11 residues. Trimming removed 8 bases from V and 14 bases from J, with 13 bases in between. The V gene's germline CDR1 is MNHEY and CDR2 SVGAGI. CDR3 in DNA: TGTGCCAGCTCCAAAGGGGAGGCCCTCCACTTT. Its protein product is CASSKGEALHF.

The chain links TRBV5-5 to TRBJ1-3, with D possibly matching TRBD1 (6 bases). V dropped 0 bases and J dropped 2 bases, with 9 bases sitting between them. Germline assignment: CDR1 SGHKS and CDR2 YYEKEE (reference sequence). The CDR3 is made up of 15 amino acids. This chain's CDR3 is CASSLVEGAGNTIYF. In DNA form, the CDR3 reads TGTGCCAGCAGCTTGGTGGAGGGGGCTGGAAACACCATATATTTT.

This clonotype turned up a few times. The CDR3 is CASEDFTDTQYF. In DNA form, the CDR3 reads TGTGCCAGCGAAGACTTCACAGATACGCAGTATTTT. The chain employs TRBV6-6 and TRBJ2-3; no definite D call. CDR3 length equals 12 residues. V lost 8 bases, J lost 2 bases, and 8 bases lay in between. Germline CDR1 reads MNHNY; CDR2 reads SVGAGI (reference sequence).

This clonotype was observed a handful of times. V is TRBV29-1 and J is TRBJ1-2; perhaps TRBD1 as D (6 bases). The germline V and J ends were trimmed by 3 bases and 8 bases, with 16 bases remaining between them. Per the germline V gene, CDR1 is SQVTM and CDR2 is ANQGSEA. This CDR3 has 13 amino acids. CDR3 in amino acids: CSVDGNRVTGYTF. CDR3 bases: TGCAGCGTTGACGGAAACAGGGTAACGGGCTACACCTTC.

This clonotype was counted many times. CDR3 DNA sequence: TGCAGCGTTGAAAACGGGATAGACCCAGATACGCAGTATTTT. This gives the protein CSVENGIDPDTQYF. The genes are TRBV29-1 and TRBJ2-3; a weak D match, TRBD2 (5 bases). The CDR3 runs 14 residues. The V end was cut by 2 bases, the J end by 4 bases, with 13 bases between. Germline assignment: CDR1 SQVTM and CDR2 ANQGSEA.

In its sample, this clonotype was seen many times. The genes are TRBV18 and TRBJ1-2; D remains ambiguous. Trimming pared 0 bases from V and 6 bases from J, leaving 8 bases between. This CDR3 has 13 amino acids. Looked up from germline, CDR1 is KGHSH and CDR2 is LQKENI. This chain's CDR3 is CASSPPVVHGYTF. The DNA of the CDR3 is TGTGCCAGCTCACCACCGGTTGTCCATGGCTACACCTTC.

The chain is built from TRBV11-2 and TRBJ2-1, with TRBD2 identical over 7 bases. This CDR3 has 15 amino acids. The trim removed 4 bases at V and 4 bases at J, leaving 7 bases unmatched. Looked up from germline, CDR1 is SGHAT and CDR2 is FQNNGV. CDR3 amino acids: CASSSSGGGYNEQFF. CDR3 sequence (DNA): TGTGCCAGCAGCTCCTCTGGCGGGGGTTACAATGAGCAGTTCTTC.

This clonotype came up a few times. This chain joins TRBV29-1 and TRBJ1-1; TRBD1 agrees at 9 bases. The CDR3 has 14 residues. V trimming: 6 bases; J trimming: 4 bases; junction bases outside the gene matches: 9. Germline V CDR1 and CDR2: SQVTM, ANQGSEA. In DNA form, the CDR3 reads TGCAGCGTCGAGACCGGGACAGGGATCACTGAAGCTTTCTTT. The encoded protein is CSVETGTGITEAFF.

Only a few counts were recorded for this clonotype. The chain recombines TRBV7-8 with TRBJ2-7; TRBD2 agrees at 12 bases. The CDR3 consists of 15 residues. Germline V gene data show CDR1 as SGHVS and CDR2 as FQNEAQ. The junction had 8 bases not matched to a gene; V was cut back by 5 bases and J by 6 bases. CDR3 sequence reads: CASSQTSGRTSEQYV. The CDR3 nucleotides read TGTGCCAGCAGCCAGACTAGCGGGAGAACTTCCGAGCAGTACGTC.

V gene TRBV7-8 combines with J gene TRBJ1-5; 8 bases are shared with TRBD1. Germline V gives CDR1 SGHVS, CDR2 FQNEAQ. The CDR3 spans 15 residues. V lost 4 bases to trimming and J lost 4 bases; unmatched junction nucleotides: 6. The CDR3 sequence is CASSSLDRGNQPQHF. Here the CDR3 DNA reads TGTGCCAGCAGCTCATTAGACAGGGGTAATCAGCCCCAGCATTTT.

The rearrangement uses TRBV3-1 and TRBJ2-2, with no clear D. CDR3 length: 17 residues. The germline V gene encodes CDR1 LGHDT and CDR2 YNNKEL (reference sequence). V lost 0 bases, J lost 4 bases, and 15 bases lay in between. CDR3 DNA: TGTGCCAGCAGCCAAGATTGGAGTTCGATGCCCACCGGGGAGCTGTTTTTT. Its translation: CASSQDWSSMPTGELFF. Together with reference TRBV3-1 and TRBJ2-2, the CDR3 gives the full variable domain: DTAVSQTPKYLVTQMGNDKSIKCEQNLGHDTMYWYKQDSKKFLKIMFSYNNKELIINETVPNRFSPKSPDKAHLNLHINSLELGDSAVYFCASSQDWSSMPTGELFFGEGSRLTVL.

This clonotype was observed a few times. The chain has TRBV2 and TRBJ2-2, with 7 positions matching TRBD1. The CDR3 extends over 14 amino acids. Germline CDR1 and CDR2: SNHLY and FYNNEI. Unmatched junction bases numbered 4, after V lost 6 bases and J lost 3 bases. CDR3 sequence reads: CASSPGTDTGELFF. As DNA, the CDR3 is TGTGCCAGCAGCCCGGGGACAGACACCGGGGAGCTGTTTTTT.

This clonotype was counted at least ten times. The chain recombines TRBV12-3 or TRBV12-4 with TRBJ1-5; D possibly corresponds to TRBD1 (5 bases). The V gene lost 2 bases and the J gene lost 4 bases, with 6 bases spanning the gap. The CDR3 consists of 13 residues. Here the CDR3 reads CASSLNRNQPQHF. For the CDR3, the DNA is TGTGCCAGCAGTTTAAACAGGAATCAGCCCCAGCATTTT.